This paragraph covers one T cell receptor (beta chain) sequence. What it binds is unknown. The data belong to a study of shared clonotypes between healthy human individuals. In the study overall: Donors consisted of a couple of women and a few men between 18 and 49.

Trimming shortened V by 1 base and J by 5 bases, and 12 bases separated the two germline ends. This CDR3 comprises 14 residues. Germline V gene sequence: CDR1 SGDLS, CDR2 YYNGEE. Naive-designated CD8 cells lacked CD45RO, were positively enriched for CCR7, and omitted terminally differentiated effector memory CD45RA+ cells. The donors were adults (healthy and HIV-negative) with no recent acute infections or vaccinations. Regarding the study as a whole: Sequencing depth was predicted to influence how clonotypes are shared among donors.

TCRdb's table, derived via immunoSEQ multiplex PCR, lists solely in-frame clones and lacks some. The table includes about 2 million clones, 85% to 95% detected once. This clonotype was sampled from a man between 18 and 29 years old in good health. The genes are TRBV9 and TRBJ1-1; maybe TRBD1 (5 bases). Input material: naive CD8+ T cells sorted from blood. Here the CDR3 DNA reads TGTGCCAGCAGCGTATGGAGGGGCAGGACTGAAGCTTTCTTT. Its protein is CASSVWRGRTEAFF. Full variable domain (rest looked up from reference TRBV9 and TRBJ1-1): DSGVTQTPKHLITATGQRVTLRCSPRSGDLSVYWYQQSLDQGLQFLIQYYNGEERAKGNILERFSAQQFPDLHSELNLSSLELGDSALYFCASSVWRGRTEAFFGQGTRLTVV.